The next 5 T cell receptor beta chains were all read from a single sample in a study of T-cell reconstitution after alpha-beta-depleted transplantation in children. A library of TCRbeta sequences, prepared with unique molecular identifiers, was generated. One entry per CDR3 protein, called by TCRdb with MiXCR from the PCR reads. This table holds under 250,000 distinct CDR3 sequences, about 7% found once. Here the sequenced sample was PBMCs, taken before TCRalphabeta/CD19-depleted stem cell transplant. The receptors were sampled from a boy between 2 and 10 years old with acute lymphoblastic leukemia, due to receive a stem cell transplant.

Ten or more counts support this clonotype. The chain has TRBV29-1 and TRBJ2-1; no reliable D call. Trimming pared 7 bases from V and 10 bases from J, leaving 17 bases between. This CDR3 region has 12 residues. CDR1 and CDR2 (germline): SQVTM, ANQGSEA. This CDR3 reads CSARTDPSEQFF. Written as DNA, the CDR3 is TGCAGCGCCAGGACGGATCCTTCCGAGCAGTTCTTC.

At least ten counts were recorded for this clonotype. The chain uses TRBV29-1 and TRBJ2-7, with TRBD2 identical over 7 bases. Per the germline V gene, CDR1 is SQVTM and CDR2 is ANQGSEA. V trimming: 4 bases; J trimming: 6 bases; junction bases outside the gene matches: 9. This CDR3 has 13 amino acids. The CDR3, as DNA: TGCAGCGTTGGATTGGGAGGGAAGTCCGAGCAGTACTTC. It translates to CSVGLGGKSEQYF.

This clonotype was counted many times. The chain combines TRBV4-3 with TRBJ2-7; tentative D call: TRBD2 (6 bases). The germline V gene has CDR1 LGHNA and CDR2 YSLEER. Between the trimmed V and J ends, which lost 0 bases and 5 bases, there was a span of 14 bases. The CDR3 is made up of 15 amino acids. In DNA, the CDR3 is TGCGCCAGCAGCCAAGATTTGGAGGGCCCTGACGAGCAGTACTTC. Translation gives CASSQDLEGPDEQYF.

In its sample, this clonotype was seen many times. This chain joins TRBV29-1 and TRBJ1-2, with TRBD1 as a possible D gene (6 bases). This CDR3 spans 11 amino acids. Between the trimmed V and J ends, which lost 7 bases and 9 bases, there was a span of 15 bases. Looked up from germline, CDR1 is SQVTM and CDR2 is ANQGSEA. The CDR3 reads CSAPGDLSYTF. The CDR3 DNA follows: TGCAGCGCTCCAGGGGACTTAAGCTACACCTTC. The variable domain in full, with the rest retrieved from reference TRBV29-1 and TRBJ1-2, is SAVISQKPSRDICQRGTSLTIQCQVDSQVTMMFWYRQQPGQSLTLIATANQGSEATYESGFVIDKFPISRPNLTFSTLTVSNMSPEDSSIYLCSAPGDLSYTFGSGTRLTVV.

This chain connects TRBV5-1 to TRBJ2-3; D is perhaps TRBD2 (7 bases). Trimming stripped 2 bases from V and 2 bases from J, with 12 bases between. The CDR3 extends over 15 amino acids. Germline lookup yields CDR1 SGHRS and CDR2 YFSETQ. The CDR3 region is CASSFRGGNTDTQYF. The CDR3, as DNA: TGCGCCAGCAGCTTCAGGGGAGGGAACACAGATACGCAGTATTTT.